What follows are 2 T cell receptor beta chains derived from one specimen sequenced in a study of cytomegalovirus exposure and HLA in healthy donors. The primer mix had 60 Vbeta and 13 Jbeta primers. Using immunoSEQ multiplex PCR, the repertoire was profiled, and TCRdb retains in-frame clones only, with some absent. The sample contains 150,000 to 170,000 clones, roughly 74% of which appear only once. The sample comprised PBMCs. The receptors derive from a young man in good health and CMV-seronegative.

This clone appeared a single time. The V call is TRBV5-1, the J call TRBJ2-6, with D unresolved. Germline V gives CDR1 SGHRS, CDR2 YFSETQ. Between the trimmed V and J ends, which lost 7 bases and 0 bases, there was a span of 8 bases. The CDR3 is made up of 14 amino acids. CDR3 in amino acids: CASSYDSGANVLTF. CDR3 nucleotide sequence: TGCGCCAGCTCCTACGACTCTGGGGCCAACGTCCTGACTTTC.

This clone was detected a few times. The chain has TRBV11-2 and TRBJ1-2, with D perhaps matching TRBD1 (5 bases). The V end was cut by 4 bases, the J end by 2 bases, with 14 bases between. CDR1 is SGHAT and CDR2 is FQNNGV in the germline V gene. CDR3 size: 15 residues. DNA for the CDR3: TGTGCCAGCAGCTCCAGGGAAGTCCAGAACTATGGCTACACCTTC. Its translation: CASSSREVQNYGYTF.